These 27 T cell receptor beta chains came from one sample sequenced in a study of T cells and Merkel cell carcinoma outcomes. Measured with immunoSEQ multiplex PCR; TCRdb has only the in-frame clones, and not every one. The data contain 6,000 or so clones, 70% to 75% of them singletons. The material sequenced was tumor tissue from Merkel cell carcinoma. The receptor source for this set is a human donor with Merkel cell carcinoma. Some clones in this sample may be carry-over from other donors' samples.

This clone was seen just once. The genes are TRBV19 and TRBJ2-3; TRBD2 agrees at 10 bases. The germline V gene encodes CDR1 LNHDA and CDR2 SQIVND (reference sequence). The CDR3 has 18 residues. J lost 2 bases, V lost 1 base, and 9 bases had no gene match. The CDR3 DNA follows: TGTGCCAGTAGTATAGGTCTAGCGGGAGAAAGTTACACAGATACGCAGTATTTT. Translated, it gives CASSIGLAGESYTDTQYF.

Only a few counts were recorded for this clone. The same CDR3 arises from other DNA sequences in this sample as well. The chain is built from TRBV5-1 and TRBJ2-3; D gene unclear. V lost 0 bases and J lost 3, with 11 bases in between. The CDR3 is 15 residues long. The germline CDR1 and CDR2 sequences are SGHRS and YFSETQ. CDR3 amino acids: CASSLDGVGTDTQYF. CDR3 sequence (DNA): TGCGCCAGCAGCTTGGATGGGGTAGGGACAGATACGCAGTATTTT.

CDR3 sequence: CAWSVRGNEQFF. In nucleotides, the CDR3 is TGTGCCTGGAGTGTACGAGGGAATGAGCAGTTCTTC. The V call is TRBV30, the J call TRBJ2-1; a weak D match, TRBD2 (5 bases). V shed 0 bases and J shed 7 bases, with 7 bases lying between them. Germline V gene data show CDR1 as GTSNPN and CDR2 as SVGIG (reference sequence). This CDR3 is 12 amino acids long.

This clone was seen only once. This specimen includes other DNA sequences encoding the same CDR3. The chain couples TRBV30 to TRBJ2-7; TRBD2 matches at 12 bases. The germline V gene encodes CDR1 GTSNPN and CDR2 SVGIG (reference sequence). This CDR3 spans 16 amino acids. The J segment lost 7 bases and the V segment lost 3 bases, leaving 13 bases of the junction unmatched. Here the CDR3 DNA reads TGTGCCTGGAGGAGCGGACTAGCGGGGACCCTAATGGAGCAGTACTTC. Translated: CAWRSGLAGTLMEQYF.

The chain links TRBV30 to TRBJ1-2; perhaps TRBD1 as D (6 bases). Trimming shortened V by 0 bases and J by 4 bases, and 12 bases separated the two germline ends. The CDR3 extends over 14 amino acids. Per germline, CDR1 GTSNPN and CDR2 SVGIG (reference sequence). The CDR3 region is CAWSVGGAGYGYTF. The CDR3 nucleotides read TGTGCCTGGAGTGTTGGGGGGGCCGGCTATGGCTACACCTTC.

By frequency in the sample, this clone is medium-sized. The rearrangement uses TRBV29-1 and TRBJ2-2; no clear D. V was clipped by 7 bases and J by 1 base, with 4 bases between them. There are 11 residues in the CDR3. Germline V gene sequence: CDR1 SQVTM, CDR2 ANQGSEA. The CDR3 DNA sequence: TGCAGCGGGCGGAACACCGGGGAGCTGTTTTTT. It codes for CSGRNTGELFF.

The J gene is TRBJ1-4, the V gene TRBV28; TRBD1 aligns across 8 bases. Germline assignment: CDR1 MDHEN and CDR2 SYDVKM. The V gene end was trimmed by 6 bases and the J gene end by 8 bases; junction bases not matched to a gene: 14. This CDR3 region has 16 residues. Written as DNA, the CDR3 is TGTGCCAGCAGCATTGGACTTGGCAGGGGGCTGGAAAAACTGTTTTTT. Residues: CASSIGLGRGLEKLFF.

The chain couples TRBV5-6 to TRBJ2-2; D is undetermined. The CDR3 runs to 15 residues. Trimming shortened V by 1 base and J by 6 bases, and 13 bases separated the two germline ends. CDR1 and CDR2 (germline): SGHDT, YYEEEE. CDR3 nucleotide sequence: TGTGCCAGCAGCTTGTTTTGGAACAGCCCCGGGGAGCTGTTTTTT. This gives the protein CASSLFWNSPGELFF.

This chain uses TRBV7-9 with TRBJ2-3, with 9 bases identical to TRBD2. The CDR3 has 15 amino acids. J lost 2 bases, V lost 6 bases, and 6 bases had no gene match. In germline, CDR1 is SEHNR, CDR2 FQNEAQ (reference sequence). The CDR3 spells CASSRRTSVTDTQYF. CDR3 bases: TGTGCCAGCAGTCGTAGGACTAGCGTCACAGATACGCAGTATTTT.

The CDR3 DNA follows: TGTGCCAGCAGCTTAGCGCTAGGGACAGCTAAAGAGACCCAGTACTTC. Its protein is CASSLALGTAKETQYF. The chain carries TRBV7-9 and TRBJ2-5; TRBD1 agrees at 7 bases. The CDR3 has 16 amino acids. Per the germline V gene, CDR1 is SEHNR and CDR2 is FQNEAQ (reference sequence). The V segment lost 0 bases and the J segment 3 bases; nucleotides outside the gene matches: 7.

J is TRBJ1-5 and V is TRBV6-6; TRBD1 matches 10 bases. Germline V gene sequence: CDR1 MNHNY, CDR2 SVGAGI (reference sequence). V shed 4 bases and J 3 bases; nucleotides not matched to a gene: 6. The CDR3 is 16 amino acids. CDR3 bases: TGTGCCAGCAGTTCCCCCGACAGGGGGCTCAATCAGCCCCAGCATTTT. Amino acid sequence: CASSSPDRGLNQPQHF.

Points on this clone: Compared with germline, one end of the junction differs, possibly owing to a read error. The chain recombines TRBV6-1 with TRBJ1-2, with TRBD1 matching over 9 bases. CDR3 length equals 17 residues. Germline CDR1 MNHNS, CDR2 SASEGT. The CDR3 protein is CASSEAVLRTGVDGYTF. CDR3 nucleotide sequence: TGTGCTAGCAGTGAAGCCGTGTTGAGGACAGGGGTAGATGGCTACACCTTC.

The chain carries TRBV7-8 and TRBJ2-5; 8 bases agree with TRBD2. Unmatched junction bases numbered 7, after V lost 3 bases and J lost 7 bases. Germline CDR1 is SGHVS and CDR2 is FQNEAQ. The CDR3 covers 14 residues. The CDR3 DNA is TGTGCCAGCAGCTTGGGCAGGGCGGGAGGGACCCAGTACTTC. This encodes CASSLGRAGGTQYF. The variable domain in full, with the rest retrieved from reference TRBV7-8 and TRBJ2-5, is GAGVSQSPRYKVAKRGQDVALRCDPISGHVSLFWYQQALGQGPEFLTYFQNEAQLDKSGLPSDRFFAERPEGSVSTLKIQRTQQEDSAVYLCASSLGRAGGTQYFGPGTRLLVL.

V gene TRBV6-1 combines with J gene TRBJ2-1; maybe TRBD1 (5 bases). There are 15 residues in the CDR3. Per germline, CDR1 MNHNS and CDR2 SASEGT. Trimming took 7 bases from V and 0 from J, leaving 13 bases between them. The CDR3, as DNA: TGTGCCAGCACCGAAGGGGTCAGCTCCTACAATGAGCAGTTCTTC. Translated, it gives CASTEGVSSYNEQFF.

This clone was found once. The chain combines TRBV7-3 with TRBJ2-3; no reliable D call. Germline CDR1 is SGHTA and CDR2 is FQGTGA. The V and J ends lost 2 bases and 0 bases respectively, with 9 bases between them. The CDR3 has 15 amino acids. CDR3 region: CASSLRAGSTDTQYF. DNA of the CDR3: TGTGCCAGCAGCTTACGGGCAGGAAGCACAGATACGCAGTATTTT.

In this sample, this clone turned up a few times. One end of the junction is discordant with germline, which a read error may explain. The gene calls are TRBV19 and TRBJ2-4; D not certain. Germline CDR1 and CDR2: LNHDA and SQIVND (reference sequence). The CDR3 has 11 residues. For the CDR3, the DNA is TGTACCAGTAGGGTCGGGTACATTCAGTACTTC. Translating gives CTSRVGYIQYF.

The CDR3 DNA reads TGTGCCAGCCGCCGACAGGGGGAAATTCCAAAACTGTTTTTT. The encoded protein is CASRRQGEIPKLFF. The rearrangement uses TRBV19 and TRBJ1-4; 9 bases map to TRBD1. CDR1 and CDR2 (germline): LNHDA, SQIVND (reference sequence). This CDR3 has 14 amino acids. V lost 9 bases, J lost 10 bases, and 12 bases stayed unmatched.

The chain carries TRBV29-1 and TRBJ2-2; TRBD2 might be the D (6 bases). Trimming cost V 1 base and J 4 bases, with 13 bases left between them. The CDR3 is 15 amino acids. CDR1 is SQVTM, CDR2 ANQGSEA, per germline. The CDR3 DNA is TGCAGCGTTGAAGTTGGAGGGAAGGGCACCGGGGAGCTGTTTTTT. Protein sequence: CSVEVGGKGTGELFF.

The rearrangement uses TRBV4-1 and TRBJ1-1; 7 bases match TRBD1. Germline assignment: CDR1 MGHRA and CDR2 YSYEKL. This CDR3 comprises 13 residues. After removal of 5 bases from V and 3 bases from J, the junction contained 3 bases not matched to a gene. The CDR3 reads CASSRQGDTEAFF. CDR3 nucleotide sequence: TGCGCCAGCAGCAGACAGGGTGACACTGAAGCTTTCTTT.

The gene calls are TRBV2 and TRBJ2-1, with D possibly being TRBD1 (5 bases). Trimming left V 7 bases short and J 7 bases short, with 11 bases between. The CDR3 extends over 12 amino acids. Germline assignment: CDR1 SNHLY and CDR2 FYNNEI. CDR3 DNA sequence: TGTGCCAGCAAAGGGCAGGGTAATGAGCAGTTCTTC. Residues: CASKGQGNEQFF.

J is TRBJ1-5 and V is TRBV28, with D perhaps TRBD1 (6 bases). The CDR3 consists of 17 residues. The germline V and J ends were trimmed by 8 bases and 0 bases, with 20 bases remaining between them. Germline V gene data show CDR1 as MDHEN and CDR2 as SYDVKM. The CDR3 is CASSVQGGGYSNQPQHF. DNA of the CDR3: TGTGCCAGCTCTGTACAGGGCGGGGGGTATAGCAATCAGCCCCAGCATTTT.

The chain links TRBV6-6 to TRBJ2-7; maybe TRBD2 (6 bases). Trimming took 4 bases from V and 1 from J, leaving 11 bases between them. Germline CDR1 and CDR2: MNHNY and SVGAGI (reference sequence). The CDR3 contains 14 residues. In nucleotides, the CDR3 is TGTGCCAGCAGTTGGAGTAGCGGTTCCTACGAGCAGTACTTC. As protein: CASSWSSGSYEQYF.

V gene TRBV27 combines with J gene TRBJ2-1, with D maybe TRBD1 (5 bases). Germline V gene data show CDR1 as MNHEY and CDR2 as SMNVEV (reference sequence). This CDR3 is built from 14 residues. V was shortened by 2 bases and J by 4 bases, with 9 bases between the two germline ends. The CDR3 reads CASSLTTGYNEQFF. The CDR3, as DNA: TGTGCCAGCAGTTTAACCACAGGATACAATGAGCAGTTCTTC.

The genes are TRBV4-1 and TRBJ2-7; 7 bases are a match to TRBD2. Trimming cost V 5 bases and J 2 bases; bases outside gene matches: 12. The germline V gene has CDR1 MGHRA and CDR2 YSYEKL. The CDR3 length is 16 residues. The CDR3 loop reads CASSNNIAGRAYEQYF. The DNA of the CDR3 is TGCGCCAGCAGCAATAACATAGCGGGTAGAGCCTACGAGCAGTACTTC.

The chain couples TRBV7-9 to TRBJ2-2, with 10 nucleotides matching TRBD2. CDR1 and CDR2 from the germline V gene are SEHNR and FQNEAQ (reference sequence). V shed 1 base, J shed 3 bases, and the junction held 2 bases outside the gene matches. The CDR3 length is 16 residues. The CDR3: CASSLVAGGHTGELFF. The CDR3 nucleotides are TGTGCCAGCAGCTTAGTAGCGGGAGGACACACCGGGGAGCTGTTTTTT.

The chain is built from TRBV29-1 and TRBJ2-7, with 9 bases lining up with TRBD1. Germline values: CDR1 SQVTM, CDR2 ANQGSEA. This CDR3 comprises 14 residues. Trimming removed 6 bases from V and 3 bases from J; junction bases left unmatched: 9. The CDR3 DNA is TGCAGCGTCCGCCCGGGACAGGGCCACTACGAGCAGTACTTC. This gives the protein CSVRPGQGHYEQYF.

The chain uses TRBV18 and TRBJ1-2, with D possibly being TRBD1 (5 bases). CDR1 KGHSH and CDR2 LQKENI come from the germline V gene. Trimming stripped 4 bases from V and 2 bases from J, with 11 bases between. There are 14 residues in the CDR3. Here the CDR3 reads CASSLRDGNYGYTF. The CDR3 region has the DNA TGTGCCAGCTCACTCCGGGACGGAAACTATGGCTACACCTTC.